These 21 T cell receptor beta chains were all obtained from the same sample, sequenced in a study of shared clonotypes between healthy human individuals. As defined, naive CD8 cells were CD45RO-negative and positively selected for CCR7, with terminally differentiated effector memory CD45RA+ cells excluded. Assay: immunoSEQ multiplex PCR; the TCRdb copy retains only in-frame clones and omits some. The data contain about 2 million clones, about 95% of them singletons. The sample taken for sequencing was naive CD8+ T cells sorted from blood. The receptors shown here come from a man between 18 and 29 years old in good health.

Here the CDR3 reads CASSQSRLNEQFF. In DNA form, the CDR3 reads TGTGCCAGCAGCCAATCTCGACTCAATGAGCAGTTCTTC. The rearrangement joins TRBV16 to TRBJ2-1; unclear D gene. CDR3 size: 13 residues. Germline CDR1 reads KGHSY; CDR2 reads FQNENV. Trimming cost V 0 bases and J 6 bases, with 6 bases left between them.

V and J are TRBV6-5 and TRBJ1-5; D may be TRBD1 (5 bases). Germline values: CDR1 MNHEY, CDR2 SVGAGI. The CDR3 runs 15 residues. V lost 6 bases, J lost 4 bases, and 16 bases lay in between. Here the CDR3 reads CASSIARDGNQPQHF. DNA of the CDR3: TGTGCCAGCAGCATCGCCCGGGACGGGAATCAGCCCCAGCATTTT.

Points on this clone: This sample includes further DNA sequences coding for the same CDR3. The chain links TRBV10-3 to TRBJ2-3; 13 bases match TRBD2. Germline assignment: CDR1 ENHRY and CDR2 SYGVKD. The CDR3 totals 16 residues. The trim removed 3 bases at V and 5 bases at J, leaving 5 bases unmatched. CDR3 loop: CAISEPGLAGEDTQYF. CDR3 bases: TGTGCCATCAGTGAACCCGGACTAGCGGGAGAAGATACGCAGTATTTT.

V usage is TRBV28 and J usage is TRBJ2-5, with 7 nucleotides matching TRBD2. This CDR3 region has 12 residues. V lost 9 bases, J lost 5 bases, and 6 bases stayed unmatched. From germline, CDR1 is MDHEN and CDR2 SYDVKM. Written as DNA, the CDR3 is TGTGCCAGTGGGGGGGGATGGGAGACCCAGTACTTC. Protein product: CASGGGWETQYF.

The V call is TRBV5-1, the J call TRBJ2-7, with TRBD1 as a possible D gene (6 bases). Germline CDR1 is SGHRS and CDR2 is YFSETQ. The CDR3 covers 13 residues. Trimming stripped 4 bases from V and 6 bases from J, with 14 bases between. In nucleotides, the CDR3 is TGCGCCAGCAGCACCGCAGGGGATAGCGAGCAGTACTTC. It is translated as CASSTAGDSEQYF.

V gene TRBV19 combines with J gene TRBJ1-6; D is uncertain. The CDR3 totals 16 residues. V was clipped by 3 bases and J by 7 bases, with 16 bases between them. Germline assignment: CDR1 LNHDA and CDR2 SQIVND (reference sequence). Written as DNA, the CDR3 is TGTGCCAGTAGTATGGAGCCGGGCCTCGGGAATTCACCCCTCCACTTT. It encodes CASSMEPGLGNSPLHF.

On this clone itself: This same CDR3 is encoded by further DNA sequences in the sample. The chain carries TRBV19 and TRBJ2-1; 8 nucleotides align to TRBD1. V dropped 5 bases and J dropped 4; count of bases not matched to a gene: 4. Germline CDR1 LNHDA, CDR2 SQIVND (reference sequence). The CDR3 is 14 amino acids. CDR3: CASSLTGVYNEQFF. CDR3 sequence (DNA): TGTGCCAGTAGTCTGACAGGGGTTTACAATGAGCAGTTCTTC.

The chain couples TRBV10-1 to TRBJ2-7, with D possibly TRBD1 on 6 matching bases. The CDR3 is 13 amino acids. Germline CDR1 and CDR2: WNHNN and SYGVQD (reference sequence). Deletions cut 3 bases from V and 3 bases from J, with 9 bases between. The CDR3 protein is CASSDPDSYEQYF. In DNA form, the CDR3 reads TGCGCCAGCAGTGACCCGGACAGCTACGAGCAGTACTTC.

This chain links TRBV7-9 with TRBJ1-5; D remains ambiguous. The CDR3 is 14 residues long. Trimming took 5 bases from V and 2 from J, leaving 10 bases between them. The germline V gene has CDR1 SEHNR and CDR2 FQNEAQ (reference sequence). Here the CDR3 reads CASSHDAGNQPQHF. The CDR3 bases are TGTGCCAGCAGCCACGATGCGGGCAATCAGCCCCAGCATTTT.

This clone was recorded only once. The CDR3 spells CASSPSGGRSYEQYF. CDR3 coding DNA: TGTGCCAGTAGTCCCAGCGGGGGGCGCTCCTACGAGCAGTACTTC. This chain connects TRBV19 to TRBJ2-7; 9 nucleotides align to TRBD2. This CDR3 has 15 amino acids. Trimming took 5 bases from V and 0 from J; bases not matched to a gene: 5. In germline, CDR1 is LNHDA, CDR2 SQIVND (reference sequence).

The chain links TRBV27 to TRBJ2-7; D not resolved. The CDR3 totals 15 residues. The germline CDR1 and CDR2 sequences are MNHEY and SMNVEV (reference sequence). Deletions cut 6 bases from V and 5 bases from J, with 20 bases between. The CDR3 coding sequence is TGTGCCAGCAGCCTCTACTTTGGGGATGAGAACGAGCAGTACTTC. It specifies CASSLYFGDENEQYF.

The chain recombines TRBV5-1 with TRBJ2-1, with 11 bases fitting TRBD2. The CDR3 totals 18 residues. The germline CDR1 and CDR2 sequences are SGHRS and YFSETQ. The J segment lost 0 bases and the V segment lost 1 base, leaving 6 bases of the junction unmatched. The CDR3 DNA follows: TGCGCCAGCAGCTTGACTAGCGGGAGCCCTAGCTCCTACAATGAGCAGTTCTTC. It codes for CASSLTSGSPSSYNEQFF.

The V call is TRBV21-1, the J call TRBJ2-5; whether TRBD1, the table's D call, matches the DNA was not checked. TRBV21-1 is a known pseudogene. This CDR3 is built from 15 residues. CDR3 protein: CASSFRQGRGETQYF. The CDR3 nucleotides are TGTGCCAGCAGCTTTCGACAGGGAAGAGGAGAGACCCAGTACTTC.

This chain links TRBV5-4 with TRBJ2-3; 7 bases are shared with TRBD2. CDR3 size: 19 residues. Germline CDR1 is SGHNT and CDR2 is YYREEE (reference sequence). Losses at the gene ends were 0 bases for V and 0 bases for J; bases not matched to a gene: 13. DNA for the CDR3: TGTGCCAGCAGCTTGGACGGGCGGGAGTCCGGAACTAGCACAGATACGCAGTATTTT. This codes for CASSLDGRESGTSTDTQYF.

V gene TRBV5-6 combines with J gene TRBJ2-7; 10 bases agree with TRBD2. Trimming removed 3 bases from V and 5 bases from J; junction bases left unmatched: 2. The V gene's germline CDR1 is SGHDT and CDR2 YYEEEE. CDR3 length: 13 amino acids. DNA for the CDR3: TGTGCCAGCAGCTGGGGGACTAGCGACGAGCAGTACTTC. It encodes CASSWGTSDEQYF.

As to this clone: Other DNA sequences in the sample encode the same CDR3. As DNA, the CDR3 is TGTGCCAGCAGCTGGACAGGGAACACTGAAGCTTTCTTT. Its translation is CASSWTGNTEAFF. The rearrangement uses TRBV28 and TRBJ1-1; 7 bases agree with TRBD1. Unmatched junction bases numbered 2, after V lost 6 bases and J lost 1 base. There are 13 residues in the CDR3. The germline gives CDR1 MDHEN, CDR2 SYDVKM.

The chain employs TRBV14 and TRBJ2-1; perhaps TRBD2 as D (5 bases). The V end was cut by 5 bases, the J end by 3 bases, with 14 bases between. The germline CDR1 and CDR2 sequences are SGHDN and FVKESK. This CDR3 spans 15 amino acids. The CDR3 reads CASSFSDSNYNEQFF. The DNA for the CDR3 is TGTGCCAGCAGCTTCTCGGACTCAAACTACAATGAGCAGTTCTTC. Full variable domain (remainder filled in from reference TRBV14 and TRBJ2-1): EAGVTQFPSHSVIEKGQTVTLRCDPISGHDNLYWYRRVMGKEIKFLLHFVKESKQDESGMPNNRFLAERTGGTYSTLKVQPAELEDSGVYFCASSFSDSNYNEQFFGPGTRLTVL.

The chain has TRBV4-1 and TRBJ2-2, with D possibly matching TRBD1 (6 bases). V lost 1 base to trimming and J lost 0 bases, with 15 bases between them. The CDR3 sequence is 18 residues long. From germline, CDR1 is MGHRA and CDR2 YSYEKL. CDR3 in DNA: TGCGCCAGCAGCCAAGCCGCCCCAGGGGCGTCGAACACCGGGGAGCTGTTTTTT. This sequence encodes CASSQAAPGASNTGELFF.

This sequence joins TRBV9 and TRBJ2-1; D unresolved. The CDR3 totals 14 residues. From germline, CDR1 is SGDLS and CDR2 YYNGEE. With 4 bases removed from V and 8 bases from J, the gap between germline ends came to 16 bases. CDR3 sequence (DNA): TGTGCCAGCAGCCCCCGTATAGGAACCGATGAGCAGTTCTTC. Its translation is CASSPRIGTDEQFF.

The table lists this clone with a count of one. The rearrangement joins TRBV2 to TRBJ2-4; unclear D gene. Trimming shortened V by 4 bases and J by 1 base, and 14 bases separated the two germline ends. The CDR3 extends over 16 amino acids. Germline V gives CDR1 SNHLY, CDR2 FYNNEI. In DNA form, the CDR3 reads TGTGCCAGCAGTGCGGTTCCGGAACTCGCCAAAAACATTCAGTACTTC. The encoded protein is CASSAVPELAKNIQYF.

The V call is TRBV6-7, the J call TRBJ2-5, with TRBD2 matching 13 bases. TRBV6-7 is labeled an ORF, and its function is uncertain. Trimming cost V 0 bases and J 5 bases; bases outside gene matches: 3. The CDR3 totals 16 residues. In DNA form, the CDR3 reads TGTGCCAGCAGTTACTCCAGGACTAGCGGGAGTGAGACCCAGTACTTC. Its protein is CASSYSRTSGSETQYF.